The clone carrying this T cell receptor (beta chain) was found many times. No antigen is known for it. These data originate in a study of T cells in Graves' hyperthyroidism and ophthalmopathy. Study-level information: Peripheral blood was taken when the disease was first diagnosed, before any treatment began.

From RNA transcripts, TCR beta CDR3 regions were amplified. The HTBI set primed first-round TCR CDR3 RT-PCR. Via MiXCR, TCRdb re-called the multiplex PCR reads, giving one row per CDR3 protein. The sample yields 700,000 or so distinct CDR3 sequences, around 17% seen once. The CDR3 length is 13 residues. Deletions cut 1 base from V and 0 bases from J, with 4 bases between. Germline V CDR1 and CDR2: GTSNPN, SVGIG (reference sequence). It was considered stable Graves' hyperthyroidism when ophthalmopathy did not progress within 18 months. The authors took PBMCs from 8.5 to 10 ml fresh peripheral blood. Overall study findings and caveats: Within blood appeared most thyroid clonotypes that had expanded above 0.001.

The receptor comes from a man aged 18 to 35 with Graves' hyperthyroidism. Sequenced: blood. The chain joins TRBV30 to TRBJ2-1; D remains ambiguous. CDR3: CAWSASSYNEQFF. CDR3 in DNA: TGTGCCTGGAGTGCAAGCTCCTACAATGAGCAGTTCTTC.